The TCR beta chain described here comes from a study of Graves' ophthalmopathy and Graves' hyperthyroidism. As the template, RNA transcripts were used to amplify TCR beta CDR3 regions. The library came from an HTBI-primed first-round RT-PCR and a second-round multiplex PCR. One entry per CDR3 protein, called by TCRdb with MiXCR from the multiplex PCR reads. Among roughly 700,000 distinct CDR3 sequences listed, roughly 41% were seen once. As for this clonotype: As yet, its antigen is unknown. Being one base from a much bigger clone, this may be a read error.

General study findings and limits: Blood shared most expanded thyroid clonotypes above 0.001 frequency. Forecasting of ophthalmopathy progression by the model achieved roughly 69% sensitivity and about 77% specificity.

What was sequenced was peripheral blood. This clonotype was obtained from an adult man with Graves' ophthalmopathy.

CDR3 protein: CASSLGGAEYGQYF. The CDR3 DNA sequence: TGTGCCAGCAGCTTAGGGGGGGCCGAGTACGGGCAGTACTTC. The rearrangement links TRBV7-9 to TRBJ2-7; D might be TRBD1 or TRBD2, each matching 6 bases. Germline CDR1 reads SEHNR; CDR2 reads FQNEAQ (reference sequence). The CDR3 contains 14 residues.